These 30 T cell receptor beta chains originate from one sample sequenced in a study of control samples from healthy donors and cancer patients. Profiling relied on immunoSEQ multiplex PCR, and the TCRdb table lists in-frame clones only, not all of them. The sample gives some 79,000 clones, around nine tenths of which show up once; more than 7% is in the top ten. Sequencing was done on a sample of blood. These receptors originate from a middle-aged man in good health.

This chain links TRBV6-5 with TRBJ1-4, with TRBD1 matching 9 bases. J was trimmed by 8 bases and V by 4 bases; bases with no gene match: 8. The germline CDR1 and CDR2 sequences are MNHEY and SVGAGI. The CDR3 spans 15 residues. CDR3 loop: CASSSRTGVREKLFF. CDR3 in DNA: TGTGCCAGCAGTTCACGGACAGGGGTACGAGAAAAACTGTTTTTT.

This clone is a singleton in its sample. The genes are TRBV10-3 and TRBJ2-1; TRBD2 matches 11 bases. The CDR3 covers 15 residues. V shed 5 bases, J shed 8 bases, and the junction held 8 bases outside the gene matches. CDR1 is ENHRY, CDR2 SYGVKD, per germline. The CDR3 loop reads CAISRTSGPAYEQFF. The CDR3 nucleotides are TGTGCCATCAGTAGGACTAGCGGGCCGGCCTATGAGCAGTTCTTC.

The genes are TRBV5-1 and TRBJ2-3; 8 nucleotides align to TRBD2. The CDR3 is made up of 14 amino acids. CDR1 SGHRS and CDR2 YFSETQ come from the germline V gene. V was pared by 3 bases and J by 2 bases, with 2 bases of the junction left unmatched. CDR3 in DNA: TGCGCCAGCAGCTCGCGGGGGGACACAGATACGCAGTATTTT. It is translated as CASSSRGDTDTQYF.

The CDR3 reads CASSILYNEQFF. CDR3 coding DNA: TGTGCCAGCAGCATTCTCTACAATGAGCAGTTCTTC. The chain has TRBV21-1 and TRBJ2-1; TRBD2 reflects the table's D call only, with no check against the DNA. TRBV21-1 is tagged as a pseudogene. The CDR3 is 12 residues long.

V is TRBV6-6 and J is TRBJ2-7, with 13 bases that match TRBD2. The CDR3 extends over 14 amino acids. With 6 bases clipped from V and 1 base from J, the junction kept 0 bases outside the gene matches. Germline CDR1 and CDR2: MNHNY and SVGAGI (reference sequence). This chain's CDR3 is CASRTSGGSYEQYF. The CDR3 bases are TGTGCCAGCAGGACTAGCGGGGGGTCCTACGAGCAGTACTTC.

The V gene is TRBV9, the J gene TRBJ1-1; TRBD1 is a possible D gene (6 bases). Between the trimmed V and J ends, which lost 3 bases and 2 bases, there was a span of 17 bases. The CDR3 runs to 16 residues. Germline V gene lookup returns CDR1 SGDLS and CDR2 YYNGEE. CDR3 nucleotides: TGTGCCAGCAGCGCCCAGTTGGGGGCAGGAAACACTGAAGCTTTCTTT. It specifies CASSAQLGAGNTEAFF.

Comment on this clone: At one end the junction does not follow the germline gene, possibly because of a read error. This chain links TRBV12-5 with TRBJ2-7, with a weak D call TRBD2 (5 bases). Looked up from germline, CDR1 is LGHNT and CDR2 is FRNRAP. The CDR3 covers 13 residues. CDR3 protein: CASGLADSHEQYF. CDR3 in DNA: TGTGCTAGTGGTTTAGCGGACTCCCACGAGCAGTACTTC.

V gene TRBV10-2 combines with J gene TRBJ1-1; no clear D. V was shortened by 8 bases and J by 2 bases, with 15 bases between the two germline ends. The CDR3 runs to 14 residues. CDR1 is WSHSY and CDR2 is SAAADI in the germline V gene. The CDR3 protein is CASGSTGSNTEAFF. CDR3 DNA sequence: TGCGCCAGCGGGTCGACGGGGTCTAACACTGAAGCTTTCTTT.

This clone was found a few times. Other nucleotide sequences in the sample specify the same CDR3. V is TRBV10-1 and J is TRBJ2-1; TRBD2 is a possible D gene (5 bases). The CDR3 length is 14 residues. CDR1 and CDR2 from the germline V gene are WNHNN and SYGVQD (reference sequence). The V and J ends lost 3 bases and 5 bases respectively, with 11 bases between them. CDR3 region: CASSESGLNNEQFF. CDR3 nucleotides: TGCGCCAGCAGTGAATCAGGACTTAACAATGAGCAGTTCTTC.

The rearrangement uses TRBV11-2 and TRBJ1-1; TRBD1 aligns across 8 bases. The CDR3 loop spans 12 amino acids. Germline CDR1 SGHAT, CDR2 FQNNGV. The V segment lost 9 bases and the J segment 4 bases; nucleotides outside the gene matches: 4. The CDR3 region has the DNA TGTGCCAGTGGAACAGGGGGCACTGAAGCTTTCTTT. Protein product: CASGTGGTEAFF.

This clone came up once. The chain joins TRBV5-4 to TRBJ2-5; 7 bases map to TRBD2. With 0 bases clipped from V and 2 bases from J, the junction kept 7 bases outside the gene matches. Germline V CDR1 and CDR2: SGHNT, YYREEE (reference sequence). The CDR3 runs 16 residues. The CDR3: CASSLGPWRGQETQYF. The CDR3 DNA sequence: TGTGCCAGCAGCTTGGGTCCTTGGCGGGGGCAAGAGACCCAGTACTTC. Full variable domain (missing parts from reference TRBV5-4 and TRBJ2-5): ETGVTQSPTHLIKTRGQQVTLRCSSQSGHNTVSWYQQALGQGPQFIFQYYREEENGRGNFPPRFSGLQFPNYSSELNVNALELDDSALYLCASSLGPWRGQETQYFGPGTRLLVL.

The chain recombines TRBV4-3 with TRBJ2-7, with a weak D call TRBD2 (6 bases). V was cut by 1 base and J by 3 bases, with 19 bases left in between. CDR3 length: 17 residues. CDR1 LGHNA and CDR2 YSLEER come from the germline V gene. Written as DNA, the CDR3 is TGCGCCAGCAGCCAAGGGGGAGGAGGGCCGGGTCGCTACGAGCAGTACTTC. This gives the protein CASSQGGGGPGRYEQYF.

The rearrangement links TRBV7-9 to TRBJ2-7; no firm D call. The germline CDR1 and CDR2 sequences are SEHNR and FQNEAQ (reference sequence). The CDR3 contains 12 residues. V gave up 2 bases and J gave up 4 bases, with 6 bases separating them. The CDR3 DNA reads TGTGCCAGCAGCTTACTGGGGTACGAGCAGTACTTC. Translated, it gives CASSLLGYEQYF.

V usage is TRBV30 and J usage is TRBJ1-5; no reliable D call. Germline-derived CDR1 and CDR2 are GTSNPN and SVGIG (reference sequence). The CDR3 is 15 residues long. The germline V and J ends were trimmed by 0 bases and 2 bases, with 11 bases remaining between them. The CDR3 sequence is CAWSVSGFGNQPQHF. The DNA for the CDR3 is TGTGCCTGGAGTGTCAGTGGGTTCGGCAATCAGCCCCAGCATTTT.

The chain is built from TRBV10-3 and TRBJ2-3, with D unresolved. There are 14 residues in the CDR3. Germline values: CDR1 ENHRY, CDR2 SYGVKD. V was clipped by 3 bases and J by 3 bases, with 10 bases between them. The CDR3 coding sequence is TGTGCCATCAGTGATTCGGACGTTACAGATACGCAGTATTTT. Protein product: CAISDSDVTDTQYF.

The CDR3 loop reads CASSFSRNTIYF. The CDR3 DNA sequence: TGTGCCAGCAGTTTCTCGCGAAACACCATATATTTT. The chain has TRBV12-3 or TRBV12-4 and TRBJ1-3, with D unclear. The CDR3 totals 12 residues. V was pared by 3 bases and J by 5 bases, with 5 bases between.

Remarks on this clone: The junction departs from germline at one end; a sequencing error may be responsible. The chain couples TRBV6-5 to TRBJ1-1; no clear D gene. Germline V lookup: CDR1 MNHEY, CDR2 SVGAGI. The CDR3 extends over 15 amino acids. CDR3 nucleotide sequence: TGTGCCAGCAGTGACTCCAATCTAGGAAAAACTGAAGCTTTCTTT. Translated: CASSDSNLGKTEAFF.

This clone was counted a single time. J is TRBJ2-7 and V is TRBV2; D is perhaps TRBD1 or TRBD2 (5 bases each). The CDR3 has 14 amino acids. Per germline, CDR1 SNHLY and CDR2 FYNNEI. Trimming cost V 5 bases and J 2 bases, with 13 bases left between them. CDR3 in DNA: TGTGCCAGCAGTCGGGGCGTCGCTGCCTACGAGCAGTACTTC. This translates into CASSRGVAAYEQYF.

The J gene is TRBJ2-7, the V gene TRBV7-9; TRBD2 is a possible D gene (5 bases). There are 14 residues in the CDR3. Trimming left V 5 bases short and J 0 bases short, with 11 bases between. From germline, CDR1 is SEHNR and CDR2 FQNEAQ (reference sequence). Written as DNA, the CDR3 is TGTGCCAGCAGCCCGCAGAGGGTCTCCTACGAGCAGTACTTC. Protein: CASSPQRVSYEQYF.

The gene calls are TRBV5-1 and TRBJ2-2; 9 bases agree with TRBD1. Trimming cost V 3 bases and J 3 bases; bases outside gene matches: 3. Germline V lookup: CDR1 SGHRS, CDR2 YFSETQ. This CDR3 comprises 15 residues. The CDR3 spells CASSSGQGYTGELFF. In nucleotides, the CDR3 is TGCGCCAGCAGCTCTGGACAGGGGTACACCGGGGAGCTGTTTTTT.

V and J are TRBV7-3 and TRBJ1-2, with TRBD1 identical over 7 bases. The CDR3 loop spans 13 amino acids. Per the germline V gene, CDR1 is SGHTA and CDR2 is FQGTGA. Trimming cost V 3 bases and J 11 bases; bases outside gene matches: 9. The CDR3 is CASSFGPGQNYTF. CDR3 DNA: TGTGCCAGCAGCTTCGGCCCGGGACAGAATTACACCTTC.

V usage is TRBV21-1 and J usage is TRBJ2-7; TRBD2, as called in the table, went unchecked against the DNA. TRBV21-1 is labeled a pseudogene. The CDR3 is made up of 16 amino acids. In DNA, the CDR3 is TGTGCCAGCAGCAATAAATCTGGGCGGGAACCCCACGAGCAGTACTTC. It is translated as CASSNKSGREPHEQYF.

The chain has TRBV3-1 (or the pseudogene TRBV3-2) and TRBJ2-3; either TRBD1 or TRBD2 may fit D (5 bases each). V was trimmed by 0 bases and J by 0 bases, leaving 10 bases between them. The CDR3 covers 16 residues. Germline V gene sequence: CDR1 LGHDT, CDR2 YNNKEL (reference sequence). The CDR3 region is CASSQDQEGSTDTQYF. The CDR3 DNA reads TGTGCCAGCAGCCAAGATCAAGAGGGGAGCACAGATACGCAGTATTTT.

The chain employs TRBV20-1 and TRBJ1-2; weak D call: TRBD1 (5 bases). The V end lost 5 bases, the J end lost 6 bases, and 10 bases lay between the germline ends. CDR1 is DFQATT and CDR2 is SNEGSKA in the germline V gene (reference sequence). This CDR3 comprises 11 residues. CDR3 in DNA: TGCAGTGCTGGGGGGTTCGATGGCTACACCTTC. It translates to CSAGGFDGYTF.

The chain is built from TRBV6-5 and TRBJ2-7; no clear D. Trimming stripped 7 bases from V and 5 bases from J, with 9 bases between. In germline, CDR1 is MNHEY, CDR2 SVGAGI. CDR3 size: 11 residues. This chain's CDR3 is CASTHGNEQYF. The DNA for the CDR3 is TGTGCCAGCACTCATGGGAACGAGCAGTACTTC.

This clone was seen a few times. This chain uses TRBV7-9 with TRBJ2-5; tentatively, D is TRBD2 (7 bases). The CDR3 loop spans 17 amino acids. From germline, CDR1 is SEHNR and CDR2 FQNEAQ (reference sequence). Trimming took 5 bases from V and 2 from J, leaving 21 bases between them. CDR3 nucleotide sequence: TGTGCCAGCAGCGAAAGGGGGGGACACGCCGTTCAAGAGACCCAGTACTTC. It yields the protein CASSERGGHAVQETQYF.

The chain couples TRBV7-2 to TRBJ1-5; TRBD1 agrees at 8 bases. J gave up 6 bases and V 4 bases, and 8 bases lay outside the gene matches. CDR1 is SGHTA, CDR2 FQGNSA, per germline. The CDR3 contains 15 residues. The CDR3 loop reads CASSSSTGAAQPQHF. DNA for the CDR3: TGTGCCAGCAGCTCTTCGACAGGGGCCGCTCAGCCCCAGCATTTT. Using reference TRBV7-2 and TRBJ1-5 for the parts outside the CDR3, the full variable domain is GAGVSQSPSNKVTEKGKDVELRCDPISGHTALYWYRQSLGQGLEFLIYFQGNSAPDKSGLPSDRFSAERTGGSVSTLTIQRTQQEDSAVYLCASSSSTGAAQPQHFGDGTRLSIL.

The J gene is TRBJ2-1, the V gene TRBV12-5; D is possibly TRBD1 (5 bases). The ends were cut back, 4 bases at V and 1 base at J, with 5 bases in the middle. CDR3 length equals 13 residues. Germline-derived CDR1 and CDR2 are LGHNT and FRNRAP. CDR3: CASGSGSYNEQFF. CDR3 nucleotide sequence: TGTGCTAGTGGTTCAGGGTCCTACAATGAGCAGTTCTTC.

The chain recombines TRBV6-2 or TRBV6-3 with TRBJ2-5; D remains ambiguous. CDR1 is MNHEY, CDR2 SVGEGT, per germline. V lost 0 bases, J lost 0 bases, and 5 bases lay in between. The CDR3 consists of 14 residues. CDR3 in amino acids: CASSYSGYQETQYF. The DNA for the CDR3 is TGTGCCAGCAGTTACTCGGGCTACCAAGAGACCCAGTACTTC.

In its sample, this clone was seen once. The chain has TRBV29-1 and TRBJ2-3; D might be TRBD2 (5 bases). The CDR3 has 13 amino acids. V was trimmed by 3 bases and J by 3 bases, leaving 10 bases between them. Looked up from germline, CDR1 is SQVTM and CDR2 is ANQGSEA. CDR3 DNA: TGCAGCGTTGATAGCGTAGGGACAGATACGCAGTATTTT. This codes for CSVDSVGTDTQYF.